A selection of T cell receptor beta chains follows, all from one sample in a study of T cell responses to AZD1222 COVID-19 vaccine. Repertoires were generated with immunoSEQ multiplex PCR, while TCRdb's copy carries only in-frame clones and drops some. The sample has some 85,000 clones; around 90% are singletons. Specimen: peripheral blood, collected on day 0 of AZD1222 vaccination. Source of these receptors: an adult in good health. CDR3s include the opening cysteine and the closing phenylalanine or tryptophan. A D gene is named only where the DNA matches it firmly. Clone size, where shown, is once, few, many, or a class for clones that have expanded.

clone_size: NA; j_call: TRBJ2-5; v_call: TRBV6-5; d_call: NA; cdr3_nt: TGTGCCAGCAGCCGGGACCGAATCCAAGAGACCCAGTACTTC; cdr3_aa: CASSRDRIQETQYF
clone_size: NA; j_call: TRBJ1-5; v_call: TRBV7-2; d_call: NA; cdr3_nt: TGTGCCAGCAGCTTAGCGGGGGGGGATCAGCCCCAGCATTTT; cdr3_aa: CASSLAGGDQPQHF
clone_size: NA; j_call: TRBJ1-4; v_call: TRBV3-1/TRBV3-2; d_call: NA; cdr3_nt: TGTGCCAGCAGAAACGTGCCCGGGACACCGAATGAAAAACTGTTTTTT; cdr3_aa: CASRNVPGTPNEKLFF
clone_size: NA; j_call: TRBJ1-1; v_call: TRBV18; d_call: TRBD1; cdr3_nt: TGTGCCAGCTCACCGTCTCCGGACAGGGACACTGAAGCTTTCTTT; cdr3_aa: CASSPSPDRDTEAFF
clone_size: NA; j_call: TRBJ1-5; v_call: TRBV4-1; d_call: NA; cdr3_nt: TGCGCCAGCAGCCAAAGGGATTCTCAGCCCCAGCATTTT; cdr3_aa: CASSQRDSQPQHF
clone_size: once; j_call: TRBJ1-6; v_call: TRBV9; d_call: NA; cdr3_nt: TGTGCCAGCAGCGACGACCCACTGGACAGCGGAAATTCACCCCTCCACTTT; cdr3_aa: CASSDDPLDSGNSPLHF
clone_size: NA; j_call: TRBJ2-5; v_call: TRBV5-5; d_call: NA; cdr3_nt: TGTGCCAGCAGCTTGGGGCAAGAGACCCAGTACTTC; cdr3_aa: CASSLGQETQYF
clone_size: NA; j_call: TRBJ1-4; v_call: TRBV28; d_call: NA; cdr3_nt: TGTGCCGCAGGGTCAACTAATGAAAAACTGTTTTTT; cdr3_aa: CAAGSTNEKLFF
clone_size: NA; j_call: TRBJ1-1; v_call: TRBV19; d_call: NA; cdr3_nt: TGTGCCAGTAGTAAAAACAGGAACACTGAAGCTTTCTTT; cdr3_aa: CASSKNRNTEAFF
clone_size: NA; j_call: TRBJ2-7; v_call: TRBV28; d_call: NA; cdr3_nt: TGTGCCAGCAGTTTTGGGCGGGGACGCTCCTACGAGCAGTACTTC; cdr3_aa: CASSFGRGRSYEQYF
clone_size: NA; j_call: TRBJ1-5; v_call: TRBV30; d_call: TRBD1; cdr3_nt: TGTGCCTGGCAACAGACAGGGGGTCATCAGCCCCAGCATTTT; cdr3_aa: CAWQQTGGHQPQHF
clone_size: NA; j_call: TRBJ2-6; v_call: TRBV9; d_call: TRBD1; cdr3_nt: TGTGCCAGCAGCGGACAGGGGGGTTTTTCTGGGGCCAACGTCCTGACTTTC; cdr3_aa: CASSGQGGFSGANVLTF
clone_size: NA; j_call: TRBJ1-2; v_call: TRBV25-1; d_call: NA; cdr3_nt: TGTGCCAGCAGTGAATCAGGGATAGGGGACTATGGCTACACCTTC; cdr3_aa: CASSESGIGDYGYTF
clone_size: few; j_call: TRBJ1-2; v_call: TRBV6-2/TRBV6-3; d_call: TRBD1; cdr3_nt: TGTGCCAGCAGCAATACAGGGGGCGATCTCCCTTATGGCTACACCTTC; cdr3_aa: CASSNTGGDLPYGYTF
clone_size: NA; j_call: TRBJ2-3; v_call: TRBV6-5; d_call: NA; cdr3_nt: TGTGCCAGCAGTTACTCGAGAGGGAGCACAGATACGCAGTATTTT; cdr3_aa: CASSYSRGSTDTQYF
clone_size: few; j_call: TRBJ1-2; v_call: TRBV10-3; d_call: NA; cdr3_nt: TGTGCCATCAGTGAGTCATACTCGGATGGCTATGGCTACACCTTC; cdr3_aa: CAISESYSDGYGYTF
clone_size: NA; j_call: TRBJ1-5; v_call: TRBV19; d_call: NA; cdr3_nt: TGTGCCAGTATGGAAGAGGGGACCTATAATAGCAATCAGCCCCAGCATTTT; cdr3_aa: CASMEEGTYNSNQPQHF
clone_size: NA; j_call: TRBJ1-4; v_call: TRBV5-4; d_call: NA; cdr3_nt: TGTGCCAGCAGCACGGAGGGGGGGCGGGTGTTTTTT; cdr3_aa: CASSTEGGRVFF
clone_size: NA; j_call: TRBJ2-1; v_call: TRBV6-4; d_call: NA; cdr3_nt: TGTGCCAGCAGTGACTCGGGAGGTATATCCTACAATGAGCAGTTCTTC; cdr3_aa: CASSDSGGISYNEQFF
clone_size: NA; j_call: TRBJ2-7; v_call: TRBV11-2; d_call: TRBD1; cdr3_nt: TGTGCCAGCAGCCCTCGGGACAGGTCAACCTACGAGCAGTACTTC; cdr3_aa: CASSPRDRSTYEQYF
clone_size: NA; j_call: TRBJ2-1; v_call: TRBV7-3; d_call: TRBD2; cdr3_nt: TGTGCCAGCAGCCCCCGGGGCGGGTCTAGCGGAGGGTATGAGCAGTTCTTC; cdr3_aa: CASSPRGGSSGGYEQFF
clone_size: NA; j_call: TRBJ1-3; v_call: TRBV20-1; d_call: NA; cdr3_nt: TGCAGTGCTAAGATTAGGAAGACCATATATTTT; cdr3_aa: CSAKIRKTIYF
clone_size: NA; j_call: TRBJ2-3; v_call: TRBV9; d_call: TRBD2; cdr3_nt: TGTGCCAGCAGCGTAGATCGGCGGGGGAGCACAGATACGCAGTATTTT; cdr3_aa: CASSVDRRGSTDTQYF
clone_size: NA; j_call: TRBJ2-1; v_call: TRBV18; d_call: NA; cdr3_nt: TGTGCCAGCTCACCGGGGGTATTCGAGCAGTTCTTC; cdr3_aa: CASSPGVFEQFF
clone_size: NA; j_call: TRBJ1-1; v_call: TRBV6-5; d_call: NA; cdr3_nt: TGTGCCAGCAGTTACGGTCCGACTGAAGCTTTCTTT; cdr3_aa: CASSYGPTEAFF
clone_size: NA; j_call: TRBJ2-1; v_call: TRBV9; d_call: NA; cdr3_nt: TGTGCCAGCAGCGTAGGGTCAAGCTACAATGAGCAGTTCTTC; cdr3_aa: CASSVGSSYNEQFF
clone_size: NA; j_call: TRBJ1-6; v_call: TRBV2; d_call: NA; cdr3_nt: TGTGCCAGCAGTGATGACGCCAGGGGAAATAATTCACCCCTCCACTTT; cdr3_aa: CASSDDARGNNSPLHF
clone_size: NA; j_call: TRBJ1-3; v_call: TRBV5-6; d_call: NA; cdr3_nt: TGTGCCAGCAGCTTTGGGTCCCCAGTGGGCACTGCCGGAAACACCATATATTTT; cdr3_aa: CASSFGSPVGTAGNTIYF